This T cell receptor beta chain was captured by sequencing in a study of vaccination and CD4 T cells after COVID-19. To note about this clonotype: The antigen remains unidentified.

Once obtained from cultured CD4+ T cells, the DNA was sequenced using the Oncomine TCR Beta short-read assay. TCRdb re-called the PCR reads through MiXCR, storing one row per CDR3 protein. The sample has 15,000 or so distinct CDR3 sequences; roughly 29% are singletons. The CDR3 length is 14 residues. V lost 2 bases and J lost 5, with 12 bases in between. Treatment defined: 10-day PBMC culture with coronavirus spike peptide pools or control peptides (ViraFEST assay). Material for sequencing was cultured CD4+ T cells from blood. The sequence came from a human donor with COVID-19. The chain links TRBV12-3 or TRBV12-4 to TRBJ1-1; weak D call: TRBD1 (5 bases). As DNA, the CDR3 is TGTGCCAGCAGTTTAAAGGGGATTGAGACTGAAGCTTTCTTT. The encoded protein is CASSLKGIETEAFF.